The 5 T cell receptor beta chains below all came from one sample that was sequenced in a study of cytomegalovirus exposure and HLA in healthy donors. Primers included in the PCR were 60 Vbeta and 13 Jbeta primers. Data came from immunoSEQ multiplex PCR; TCRdb stores just in-frame clones and leaves some out. In the table there are approximately 200,000 clones, 60% to 85% of which are singletons. The sequencing sample was made of PBMCs. The receptors come from a girl aged 10-17 years in good health and CMV-seropositive.

This clone came up once. The chain carries TRBV7-2 and TRBJ2-1; 11 nucleotides align to TRBD2. Germline V gene data show CDR1 as SGHTA and CDR2 as FQGNSA. This CDR3 comprises 17 residues. V lost 2 bases and J lost 1; bases outside the gene matches: 4. CDR3 residues: CASSLWSSGGSYNEQFF. The CDR3 region has the DNA TGTGCCAGCAGCTTATGGTCTAGCGGGGGGTCCTACAATGAGCAGTTCTTC.

This chain joins TRBV9 and TRBJ2-5; no clear D. The CDR3 totals 14 residues. The germline V gene has CDR1 SGDLS and CDR2 YYNGEE. Trimming left V 0 bases short and J 2 bases short, with 8 bases between. CDR3 bases: TGTGCCAGCAGCGTAGACAGACGTCAAGAGACCCAGTACTTC. It translates to CASSVDRRQETQYF.

This chain uses TRBV11-2 with TRBJ2-3; a possible D gene is TRBD2 (6 bases). V lost 5 bases to trimming and J lost 6 bases, with 24 bases between them. Germline CDR1 reads SGHAT; CDR2 reads FQNNGV. The CDR3 spans 17 residues. The CDR3 sequence is CASSTRSHSGDWDTQYF. The CDR3 DNA is TGTGCCAGCAGCACCAGGAGCCACTCGGGGGATTGGGATACGCAGTATTTT.

This clone was picked up one time. In DNA form, the CDR3 reads TGTGCCAGCAGGGACTCGGGACAGGCTGAAAAACTGTTTTTT. Its translation: CASRDSGQAEKLFF. The chain employs TRBV27 and TRBJ1-4; the match to TRBD1 covers 8 bases. CDR3 length equals 14 residues. V dropped 6 bases and J dropped 7; count of bases not matched to a gene: 7. The V gene's germline CDR1 is MNHEY and CDR2 SMNVEV (reference sequence).

The chain carries TRBV4-3 and TRBJ1-2; D perhaps matches TRBD1 (5 bases). V dropped 1 base and J dropped 7 bases, with 16 bases sitting between them. CDR1 is LGHNA and CDR2 is YSLEER in the germline V gene. This CDR3 spans 15 amino acids. CDR3 loop: CASSQVSPSRVGYTF. The CDR3 DNA reads as TGCGCCAGCAGCCAAGTTTCTCCCTCCAGGGTTGGCTACACCTTC.